The 2 T cell receptor beta chains listed next were all sequenced from one sample in a study of breast tumors, draining lymph nodes, adjacent tissues. TCRdb re-derived calls from the multiplex PCR reads in MiXCR, one entry per CDR3 protein. The table shows approximately 88,000 distinct CDR3 sequences, with over 25% occurring only once. Axillary draining lymph nodes of breast cancer patients supplied the node samples. Source material: axillary lymph node tissue. The receptors stem from a female donor with breast cancer. Some clones in this sample may be carry-over from other donors' samples.

This clonotype was counted many times. The CDR3 protein is CATSDRSSGRDPSTDTQYF. The CDR3, as DNA: TGTGCCACCAGTGACCGATCCAGCGGGAGGGACCCAAGCACAGATACGCAGTATTTT. The chain joins TRBV24-1 to TRBJ2-3; 10 nucleotides match TRBD2. This CDR3 comprises 19 residues. Germline CDR1 reads KGHDR; CDR2 reads SFDVKD. V was clipped by 4 bases and J by 0 bases; unmatched bases: 12.

This clonotype was recorded many times. The chain combines TRBV3-1 with TRBJ1-6; no clear D. Germline CDR1 is LGHDT and CDR2 is YNNKEL (reference sequence). This CDR3 is built from 15 residues. The V end lost 0 bases, the J end lost 11 bases, and 14 bases lay between the germline ends. CDR3 bases: TGTGCCAGCAGCCAAGACAGGTCGTTAGGTCCACCCCTCCACTTT. This sequence encodes CASSQDRSLGPPLHF.